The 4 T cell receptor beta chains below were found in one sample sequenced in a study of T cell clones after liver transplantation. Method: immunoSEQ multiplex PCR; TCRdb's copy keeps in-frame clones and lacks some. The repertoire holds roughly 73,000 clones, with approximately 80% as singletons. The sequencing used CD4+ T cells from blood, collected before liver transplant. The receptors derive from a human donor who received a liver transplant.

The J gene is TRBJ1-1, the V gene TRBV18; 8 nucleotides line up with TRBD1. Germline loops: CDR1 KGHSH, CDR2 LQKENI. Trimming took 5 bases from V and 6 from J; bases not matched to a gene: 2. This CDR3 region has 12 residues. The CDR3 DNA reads TGTGCCAGCTCAAACAGGGGGGCTGAAGCTTTCTTT. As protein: CASSNRGAEAFF.

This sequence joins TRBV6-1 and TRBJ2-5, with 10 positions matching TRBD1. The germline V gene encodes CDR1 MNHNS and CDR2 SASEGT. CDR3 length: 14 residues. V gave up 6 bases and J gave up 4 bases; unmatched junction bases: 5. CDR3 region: CASRAGTGVETQYF. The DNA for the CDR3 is TGTGCCAGCAGGGCCGGGACAGGGGTAGAGACCCAGTACTTC.

The CDR3 sequence is CASSIGWGQFNQPQHF. DNA for the CDR3: TGTGCCAGTAGTATAGGGTGGGGACAGTTCAATCAGCCCCAGCATTTT. This chain links TRBV19 with TRBJ1-5; the match to TRBD1 covers 7 bases. This CDR3 comprises 16 residues. Germline assignment: CDR1 LNHDA and CDR2 SQIVND (reference sequence). The junction had 6 bases not matched to a gene; V was cut back by 1 base and J by 3 bases. Variable domain in full (rest from reference TRBV19 and TRBJ1-5): DGGITQSPKYLFRKEGQNVTLSCEQNLNHDAMYWYRQDPGQGLRLIYYSQIVNDFQKGDIAEGYSVSREKKESFPLTVTSAQKNPTAFYLCASSIGWGQFNQPQHFGDGTRLSIL.

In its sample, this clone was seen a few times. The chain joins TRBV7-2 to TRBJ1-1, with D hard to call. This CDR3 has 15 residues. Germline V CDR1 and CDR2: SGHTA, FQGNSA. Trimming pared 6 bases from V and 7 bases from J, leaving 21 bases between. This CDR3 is CASSNWAAARIEAFF. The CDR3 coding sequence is TGTGCCAGCAGTAATTGGGCGGCAGCCAGGATTGAAGCTTTCTTT. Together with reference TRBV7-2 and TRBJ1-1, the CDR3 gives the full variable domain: GAGVSQSPSNKVTEKGKDVELRCDPISGHTALYWYRQSLGQGLEFLIYFQGNSAPDKSGLPSDRFSAERTGGSVSTLTIQRTQQEDSAVYLCASSNWAAARIEAFFGQGTRLTVV.